This T cell receptor (beta chain) is drawn from a study of T cells in Graves' hyperthyroidism and ophthalmopathy. This clonotype was seen many times. V was shortened by 5 bases and J by 4 bases, with 12 bases between the two germline ends. This CDR3 comprises 14 residues. The germline V gene encodes CDR1 SNHLY and CDR2 FYNNEI. RNA transcripts provided the source from which TCR beta CDR3 regions were amplified. With the HTBI primer set, the TCR CDR3 went through a first round of RT-PCR. Using its own MiXCR run on the multiplex PCR reads, TCRdb lists one record per CDR3 protein. Of 250,000 to 300,000 distinct CDR3 sequences in the sample, more than 10% were seen once. Diagnosis of hyperthyroidism was new in patients aged 18 to 65, and its duration was under 2 months.

What was sequenced was blood. This sequence was found in a woman in her twenties or thirties with Graves' hyperthyroidism that later progressed to Graves' ophthalmopathy. The chain joins TRBV2 to TRBJ1-5; D remains ambiguous. For the CDR3, the DNA is TGTGCCAGCAGTCTCCGGGGTGTTAATCAGCCCCAGCATTTT. This translates into CASSLRGVNQPQHF.